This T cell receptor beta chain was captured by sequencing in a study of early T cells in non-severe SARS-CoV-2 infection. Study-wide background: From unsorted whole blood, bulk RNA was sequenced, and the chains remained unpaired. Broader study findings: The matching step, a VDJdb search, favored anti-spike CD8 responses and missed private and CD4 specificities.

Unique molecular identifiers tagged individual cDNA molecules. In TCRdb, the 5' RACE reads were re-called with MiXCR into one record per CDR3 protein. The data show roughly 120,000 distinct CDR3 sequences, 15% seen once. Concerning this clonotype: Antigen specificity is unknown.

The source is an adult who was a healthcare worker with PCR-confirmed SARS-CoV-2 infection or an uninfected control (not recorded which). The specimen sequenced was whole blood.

The CDR3 DNA sequence: TGTGCCAGCGGAGGGCTCACACTGTACGAGCAGTACTTC. Translation gives CASGGLTLYEQYF. The chain carries TRBV6-2 or TRBV6-3 and TRBJ2-7; tentative D call: TRBD2 (6 bases). There are 13 residues in the CDR3. Germline lookup yields CDR1 MNHEY and CDR2 SVGEGT. V was pared by 8 bases and J by 4 bases, with 15 bases between.